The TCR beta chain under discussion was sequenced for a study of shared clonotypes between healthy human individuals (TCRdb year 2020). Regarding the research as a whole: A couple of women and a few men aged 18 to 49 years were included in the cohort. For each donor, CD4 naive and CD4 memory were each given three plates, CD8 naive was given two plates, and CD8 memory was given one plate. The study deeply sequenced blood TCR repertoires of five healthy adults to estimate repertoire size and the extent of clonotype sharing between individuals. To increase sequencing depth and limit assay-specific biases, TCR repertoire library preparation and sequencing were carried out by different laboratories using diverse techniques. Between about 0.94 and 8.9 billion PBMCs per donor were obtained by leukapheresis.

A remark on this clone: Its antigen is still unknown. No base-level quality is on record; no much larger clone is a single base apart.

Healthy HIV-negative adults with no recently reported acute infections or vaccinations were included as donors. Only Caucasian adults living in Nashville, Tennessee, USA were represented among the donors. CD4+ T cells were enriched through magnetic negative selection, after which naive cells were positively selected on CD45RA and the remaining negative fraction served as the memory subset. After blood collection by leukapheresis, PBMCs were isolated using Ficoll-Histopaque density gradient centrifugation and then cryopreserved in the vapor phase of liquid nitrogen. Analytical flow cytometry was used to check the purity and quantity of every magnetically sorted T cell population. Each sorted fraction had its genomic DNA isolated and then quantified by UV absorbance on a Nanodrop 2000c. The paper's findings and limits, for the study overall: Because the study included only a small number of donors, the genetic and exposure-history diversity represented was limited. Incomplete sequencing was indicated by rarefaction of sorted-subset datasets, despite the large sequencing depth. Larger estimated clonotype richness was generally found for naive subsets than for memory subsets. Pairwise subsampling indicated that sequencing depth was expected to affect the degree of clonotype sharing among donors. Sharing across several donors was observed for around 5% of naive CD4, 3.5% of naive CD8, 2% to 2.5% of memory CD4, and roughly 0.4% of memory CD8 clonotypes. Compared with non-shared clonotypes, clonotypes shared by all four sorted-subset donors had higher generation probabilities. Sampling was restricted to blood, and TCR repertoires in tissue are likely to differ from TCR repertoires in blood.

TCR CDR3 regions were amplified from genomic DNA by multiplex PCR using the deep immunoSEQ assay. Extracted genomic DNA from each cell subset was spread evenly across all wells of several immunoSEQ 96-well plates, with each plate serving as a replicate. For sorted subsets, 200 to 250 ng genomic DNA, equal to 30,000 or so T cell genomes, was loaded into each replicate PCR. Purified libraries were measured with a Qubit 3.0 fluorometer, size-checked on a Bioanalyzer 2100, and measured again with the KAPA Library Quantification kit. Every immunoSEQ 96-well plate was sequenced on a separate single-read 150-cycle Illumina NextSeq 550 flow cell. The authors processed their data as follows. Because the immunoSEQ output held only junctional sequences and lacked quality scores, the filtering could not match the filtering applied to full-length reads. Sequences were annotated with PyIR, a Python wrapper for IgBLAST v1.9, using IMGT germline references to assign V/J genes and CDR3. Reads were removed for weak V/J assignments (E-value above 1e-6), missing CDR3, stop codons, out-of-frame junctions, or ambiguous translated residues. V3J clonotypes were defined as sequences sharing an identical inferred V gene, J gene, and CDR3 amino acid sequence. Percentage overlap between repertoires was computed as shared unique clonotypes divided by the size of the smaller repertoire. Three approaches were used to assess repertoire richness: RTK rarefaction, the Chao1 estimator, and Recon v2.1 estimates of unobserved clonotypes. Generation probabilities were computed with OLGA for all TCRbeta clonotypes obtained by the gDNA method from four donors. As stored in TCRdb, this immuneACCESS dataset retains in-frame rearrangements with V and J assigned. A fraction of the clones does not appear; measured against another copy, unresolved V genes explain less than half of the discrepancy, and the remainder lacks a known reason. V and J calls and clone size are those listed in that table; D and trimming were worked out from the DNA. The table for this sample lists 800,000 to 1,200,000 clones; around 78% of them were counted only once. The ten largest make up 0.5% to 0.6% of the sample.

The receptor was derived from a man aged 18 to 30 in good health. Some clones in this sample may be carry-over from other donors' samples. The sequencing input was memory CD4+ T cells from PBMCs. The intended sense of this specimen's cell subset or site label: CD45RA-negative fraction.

The nucleotides are TGTGCCAGCAAGCTGGGTATCAATGAGCAGTTCTTC. Its protein product is CASKLGINEQFF. The chain is made from TRBV2 and TRBJ2-1; a confident D gene designation cannot be given. CDR1 SNHLY and CDR2 FYNNEI were looked up in the germline V gene. The junction shows trimming of 7 bases on V and 6 bases on J, plus 10 bases between the germline ends. From the cysteine through the phenylalanine, the CDR3 covers 12 amino acids. CDR3 DNA only is kept here, 36 bases in frame from base 1.